This entry features one T cell receptor beta chain sequence. Its antigen is currently not known. The input lacks base qualities; no much larger clone sits a single base away. Trimming removed 5 bases from V and 4 bases from J, leaving 14 bases between the germline ends. Taken from cysteine to phenylalanine, the CDR3 has 14 residues. Only the CDR3 portion is preserved as DNA: 42 bases, with reading frame beginning at the first base. As encoded in the germline V gene, CDR1 is SGHTA while CDR2 is FQGNSA. Whole blood was collected in K2EDTA tubes by collaborating institutions according to the institutions' own protocols. Collaborator samples were shipped for TCRbeta analysis as frozen whole blood, isolated PBMCs, or DNA extracted from either sample type. The data were taken from a study of blood T cell repertoires in COVID-19 (dated by TCRdb to 2018 to 2020). Turning to the overall study: Samples from collaborators originated in the United States, Italy and Spain and spanned both the acute and convalescent phases of COVID-19. The material from the prospective study consisted of cDNA or gDNA derived from T cells, B-cell-depleted T cells, or PBMCs. The repertoires were released in a freely available public database intended as a resource for research on the immune response to SARS-CoV-2. Samples came from the ongoing ImmuneRACE study (first 160 participants) plus 1,254 subjects from 6 global collaborators. Where available, HLA class I and class II types were obtained from metadata supplied by the sample provider rather than from assay-based typing. The sample metadata nearly always contained a de-identified subject ID, COVID-19 status, age in years and sex. Deeply sampled blood TCRbeta repertoires from subjects exposed to, actively infected with, or recovered from COVID-19 were included in the dataset. What the work shows at the level of the full study, not this receptor alone: The amount of clinical and demographic metadata varied by source and participant and was provided uncurated.

TCRbeta CDR3 regions were amplified from genomic DNA using the immunoSEQ Assay, a bias-controlled multiplex PCR. Per the original workflow: Within the assay, amplification of reference gene primers was used to estimate how many nucleated cells each sample contained. To quantify the absolute abundance of each unique TCRbeta CDR3 rearrangement, sequence reads were collapsed and filtered. For each sample, productive Simpson clonality was calculated by taking the square root of Simpson's diversity index across productive rearrangements. The table comes from immuneACCESS by way of TCRdb, which keeps in-frame sequences with V and J called. Part of the clones is missing from these tables; in studies checked, under half for an unresolved V gene and the rest for unknown reasons. V and J calls plus clone size are reproduced from that table; the DNA served to infer D and trimming. The sample contains around 170,000 clones, 75% to 90% of them found a single time. Of the sample, less than 3.5% is held by the ten largest clones.

The sequence is built from TRBV7-2 and TRBJ1-2; the D region possibly corresponds to TRBD1 (5 bases align). Sequencing was done on a sample of peripheral blood. The source of this sequence is a woman aged 55-69 years with acute or convalescent COVID-19. The DNA sequence is given as TGTGCCAGCAGCCTAACGACAGTTAGCTATGGCTACACCTTC. Its translation is CASSLTTVSYGYTF.